Listed here are 30 T cell receptor beta chains from one sample, sequenced in a study of cytomegalovirus exposure and HLA in healthy donors. Generated by immunoSEQ multiplex PCR, the TCRdb table keeps only in-frame clones and is missing some. The table has more than 95,000 clones, about 88% seen once; the top ten hold 4.4%. Sequencing used PBMCs. Receptors were obtained from a man aged 18 to 35 in good health and CMV-seropositive.

This clone was recorded only once. The chain joins TRBV5-1 to TRBJ2-7; D unresolved. Trimming removed 1 base at V and 0 bases at J, with 8 bases between. CDR3 size: 14 residues. CDR1 is SGHRS and CDR2 is YFSETQ in the germline V gene. CDR3 sequence: CASSLQHTSYEQYF. The CDR3 bases are TGCGCCAGCAGCTTGCAACACACCTCCTACGAGCAGTACTTC.

The rearrangement uses TRBV4-1 and TRBJ1-1, with 7 bases identical to TRBD1. Germline V gives CDR1 MGHRA, CDR2 YSYEKL. CDR3 size: 14 residues. The ends lost 5 bases at V and 6 bases at J; junction bases unmatched: 9. CDR3 residues: CASSSLTGEAEAFF. CDR3 DNA sequence: TGCGCCAGCAGCAGTTTAACAGGGGAGGCTGAAGCTTTCTTT.

The rearrangement uses TRBV7-8 and TRBJ2-2, with a possible D match to TRBD1 (7 bases). Germline CDR1 is SGHVS and CDR2 is FQNEAQ. Between the trimmed V and J ends, which lost 1 base and 1 base, there was a span of 19 bases. The CDR3 is 19 amino acids. CDR3 DNA sequence: TGTGCCAGCAGCTTAGGGTCGACAGGGAGGTTTTGGAACACCGGGGAGCTGTTTTTT. This sequence encodes CASSLGSTGRFWNTGELFF. Filled out from reference TRBV7-8 and TRBJ2-2, the complete variable domain reads GAGVSQSPRYKVAKRGQDVALRCDPISGHVSLFWYQQALGQGPEFLTYFQNEAQLDKSGLPSDRFFAERPEGSVSTLKIQRTQQEDSAVYLCASSLGSTGRFWNTGELFFGEGSRLTVL.

The CDR3 spells CAIREASGTDTQYF. The CDR3 DNA sequence: TGTGCCATAAGGGAAGCTAGCGGCACAGATACGCAGTATTTT. The chain employs TRBV10-3 and TRBJ2-3; D possibly corresponds to TRBD2 (6 bases). From germline, CDR1 is ENHRY and CDR2 SYGVKD. Trimming took 9 bases from V and 1 from J, leaving 14 bases between them. This CDR3 contains 14 residues.

The chain combines TRBV2 with TRBJ2-5; the match to TRBD1 covers 7 bases. The CDR3 is made up of 15 amino acids. CDR1 and CDR2 from the germline V gene are SNHLY and FYNNEI. Unmatched junction bases numbered 10, after V lost 6 bases and J lost 3 bases. As DNA, the CDR3 is TGTGCCAGCAGGAACCGGGACAGAGGGGAAGAGACCCAGTACTTC. It translates to CASRNRDRGEETQYF.

In its sample, this clone was seen once. The gene calls are TRBV10-2 and TRBJ2-5, with TRBD2 as a possible D gene (6 bases). Germline values: CDR1 WSHSY, CDR2 SAAADI. V gave up 5 bases and J gave up 5 bases, with 18 bases separating them. CDR3 size: 15 residues. In DNA, the CDR3 is TGCGCCAGCAGTACCGCGACTAGGAGGGTGGAGACCCAGTACTTC. Amino acids: CASSTATRRVETQYF.

The chain combines TRBV7-9 with TRBJ2-5; 8 nucleotides align to TRBD2. Germline CDR1 SEHNR, CDR2 FQNEAQ (reference sequence). This CDR3 is 15 amino acids long. J gave up 1 base and V 5 bases, and 6 bases lay outside the gene matches. The CDR3 nucleotides are TGTGCCAGCAGCCAAGATCGGGGGGGCCAAGAGACCCAGTACTTC. This sequence encodes CASSQDRGGQETQYF.

The chain combines TRBV12-5 with TRBJ2-3; TRBD1 agrees at 10 bases. This CDR3 spans 15 amino acids. Germline lookup yields CDR1 LGHNT and CDR2 FRNRAP. Trimming cost V 6 bases and J 0 bases; bases outside gene matches: 3. DNA of the CDR3: TGTGCTAGTGGAACGGGACAGGGGAGCACAGATACGCAGTATTTT. Protein: CASGTGQGSTDTQYF.

This sequence joins TRBV10-3 and TRBJ2-2; D gene ambiguous. The CDR3 totals 12 residues. V lost 2 bases to trimming and J lost 6 bases, with 4 bases between them. Germline V gives CDR1 ENHRY, CDR2 SYGVKD. The CDR3 bases are TGTGCCATCAGTGAGGAGCCCGGGGAGCTGTTTTTT. As protein: CAISEEPGELFF.

V and J are TRBV6-6 and TRBJ1-1, with D possibly being TRBD1 (6 bases). The CDR3 consists of 14 residues. With 6 bases removed from V and 5 bases from J, the gap between germline ends came to 16 bases. Germline lookup yields CDR1 MNHNY and CDR2 SVGAGI (reference sequence). In nucleotides, the CDR3 is TGTGCCAGCAGCTTTACAGGGAAATTGACTGAAGCTTTCTTT. Translation gives CASSFTGKLTEAFF.

J is TRBJ2-7 and V is TRBV11-2, with 8 bases aligning to TRBD1. Trimming at V came to 4 bases and at J to 1 base, leaving 3 bases not matched to a gene. Germline-derived CDR1 and CDR2 are SGHAT and FQNNGV. This CDR3 has 14 amino acids. The CDR3 sequence is CASSYDRGSYEQYF. The CDR3 DNA follows: TGTGCCAGCAGCTATGACAGGGGATCCTACGAGCAGTACTTC.

The chain recombines TRBV4-1 with TRBJ1-5; 7 bases match TRBD1. The CDR3 is made up of 16 amino acids. J lost 6 bases, V lost 1 base, and 9 bases had no gene match. Germline V gene data show CDR1 as MGHRA and CDR2 as YSYEKL. For the CDR3, the DNA is TGCGCCAGCAGCCAAGCCGCGGGTCAGGGGGGTCAGCCCCAGCATTTT. This translates into CASSQAAGQGGQPQHF.

This chain connects TRBV30 to TRBJ1-1; no definite D call. This CDR3 comprises 11 residues. Germline lookup yields CDR1 GTSNPN and CDR2 SVGIG (reference sequence). Trimming shortened V by 4 bases and J by 1 base, and 4 bases separated the two germline ends. The CDR3 coding sequence is TGTGCCTGGAACGGGAACACTGAAGCTTTCTTT. This gives the protein CAWNGNTEAFF.

The chain has TRBV9 and TRBJ1-2, with a tentative D call TRBD1 (5 bases). Germline V gene lookup returns CDR1 SGDLS and CDR2 YYNGEE. This CDR3 spans 15 amino acids. V lost 0 bases and J lost 2, with 11 bases in between. CDR3 coding DNA: TGTGCCAGCAGCGTAGATATTGCAGGGAACTATGGCTACACCTTC. It translates to CASSVDIAGNYGYTF. Variable domain in full (rest from reference TRBV9 and TRBJ1-2): DSGVTQTPKHLITATGQRVTLRCSPRSGDLSVYWYQQSLDQGLQFLIQYYNGEERAKGNILERFSAQQFPDLHSELNLSSLELGDSALYFCASSVDIAGNYGYTFGSGTRLTVV.

The chain has TRBV28 and TRBJ2-5, with 10 bases aligning to TRBD1. In germline, CDR1 is MDHEN, CDR2 SYDVKM. V shed 7 bases, J shed 5 bases, and the junction held 19 bases outside the gene matches. The CDR3 covers 18 residues. CDR3 sequence: CASTPWAIGTGARETQYF. The CDR3 DNA reads as TGTGCCAGCACCCCTTGGGCAATCGGGACAGGGGCTAGGGAGACCCAGTACTTC.

The sample holds one count of this clone. The rearrangement uses TRBV7-9 and TRBJ2-7; 7 nucleotides line up with TRBD2. Trimming cost V 7 bases and J 6 bases; bases outside gene matches: 6. Germline V CDR1 and CDR2: SEHNR, FQNEAQ (reference sequence). This CDR3 has 12 amino acids. CDR3 amino acids: CASTPGGREQYF. CDR3 sequence (DNA): TGTGCCAGCACCCCGGGAGGACGCGAGCAGTACTTC. The full variable domain, rest sourced from reference TRBV7-9 and TRBJ2-7, is DTGVSQNPRHKITKRGQNVTFRCDPISEHNRLYWYRQTLGQGPEFLTYFQNEAQLEKSRLLSDRFSAERPKGSFSTLEIQRTEQGDSAMYLCASTPGGREQYFGPGTRLTVT.

The chain links TRBV12-5 to TRBJ2-5, with TRBD1 matching over 11 bases. The CDR3 runs 14 residues. V dropped 6 bases and J dropped 5; count of bases not matched to a gene: 5. Looked up from germline, CDR1 is LGHNT and CDR2 is FRNRAP. The CDR3 DNA reads as TGTGCTAGTGGATGGACAGGGGGCAGTGAGACCCAGTACTTC. It specifies CASGWTGGSETQYF. Combining the CDR3 with reference TRBV12-5 and TRBJ2-5 gives the whole variable domain DARVTQTPRHKVTEMGQEVTMRCQPILGHNTVFWYRQTMMQGLELLAYFRNRAPLDDSGMPKDRFSAEMPDATLATLKIQPSEPRDSAVYFCASGWTGGSETQYFGPGTRLLVL.

The chain recombines TRBV5-1 with TRBJ2-3; 7 bases match TRBD2. V was pared by 1 base and J by 5 bases, with 7 bases of the junction left unmatched. CDR1 and CDR2 from the germline V gene are SGHRS and YFSETQ. The length of the CDR3 is 15 residues. Here the CDR3 DNA reads TGCGCCAGCAGCTTGCGGACTAGAATAGAAGATACGCAGTATTTT. As protein: CASSLRTRIEDTQYF.

This clone was counted between two and nine times. The chain has TRBV9 and TRBJ2-7; 8 nucleotides align to TRBD2. V lost 0 bases, J lost 4 bases, and 3 bases stayed unmatched. The germline V gene has CDR1 SGDLS and CDR2 YYNGEE. CDR3 length: 14 residues. CDR3 in amino acids: CASSVEAGAYEQYF. Written as DNA, the CDR3 is TGTGCCAGCAGCGTAGAAGCGGGGGCTTACGAGCAGTACTTC.

In its sample, this clone was seen once. This sequence joins TRBV5-5 and TRBJ1-6; no definite D call. Germline V CDR1 and CDR2: SGHKS, YYEKEE (reference sequence). This CDR3 contains 15 residues. V lost 0 bases to trimming and J lost 0 bases, with 4 bases between them. CDR3 coding DNA: TGTGCCAGCAGCTTGGAGAGCTCCTATAATTCACCCCTCCACTTT. Protein: CASSLESSYNSPLHF.

This chain connects TRBV5-5 to TRBJ2-3; the D is unclear. The germline V and J ends were trimmed by 1 base and 5 bases, with 2 bases remaining between them. The V gene's germline CDR1 is SGHKS and CDR2 YYEKEE (reference sequence). The CDR3 has 11 residues. CDR3 sequence (DNA): TGTGCCAGCAGCTTGCAAGATACGCAGTATTTT. Translation gives CASSLQDTQYF.

The chain links TRBV11-1 to TRBJ2-5; 8 positions agree with TRBD2. The CDR3 contains 15 residues. V lost 3 bases, J lost 4 bases, and 7 bases stayed unmatched. Germline assignment: CDR1 SGHAT and CDR2 FQDESV (reference sequence). The DNA for the CDR3 is TGTGCCAGCAGCTTCTCCAGCGGGGGCACAGAGACCCAGTACTTC. This codes for CASSFSSGGTETQYF.

The chain links TRBV10-2 to TRBJ2-1; D is perhaps TRBD1 (6 bases). CDR1 and CDR2 (germline): WSHSY, SAAADI. The CDR3 contains 14 residues. V dropped 2 bases and J dropped 9 bases, with 14 bases sitting between them. The CDR3 spells CASSETGRAGEQFF. The CDR3 bases are TGCGCCAGCAGTGAGACAGGGCGGGCCGGTGAGCAGTTCTTC.

The genes are TRBV28 and TRBJ1-1, with a weak D call TRBD1 (5 bases). V dropped 11 bases and J dropped 0 bases, with 13 bases sitting between them. The CDR3 has 13 amino acids. Looked up from germline, CDR1 is MDHEN and CDR2 is SYDVKM. This CDR3 reads CAAIDSLNTEAFF. In nucleotides, the CDR3 is TGTGCCGCGATAGACAGCCTGAACACTGAAGCTTTCTTT.

A single count supports this clone. This chain connects TRBV6-5 to TRBJ1-6; possible D gene TRBD1, 6 bases. The CDR3 contains 13 residues. CDR1 is MNHEY, CDR2 SVGAGI, per germline. Deletions cut 2 bases from V and 9 bases from J, with 8 bases between. The DNA of the CDR3 is TGTGCCAGCAGTTACATACAGGGTTCACCCCTCCACTTT. Translation gives CASSYIQGSPLHF.

The chain employs TRBV28 and TRBJ1-5; tentatively, D is TRBD1 (5 bases). The CDR3 runs 15 residues. V was trimmed by 6 bases and J by 6 bases, leaving 18 bases between them. The V gene's germline CDR1 is MDHEN and CDR2 SYDVKM. CDR3 region: CASSPGRGRGQPQHF. Here the CDR3 DNA reads TGTGCCAGCAGCCCAGGGCGGGGTCGGGGTCAGCCCCAGCATTTT. Full variable domain (missing parts from reference TRBV28 and TRBJ1-5): DVKVTQSSRYLVKRTGEKVFLECVQDMDHENMFWYRQDPGLGLRLIYFSYDVKMKEKGDIPEGYSVSREKKERFSLILESASTNQTSMYLCASSPGRGRGQPQHFGDGTRLSIL.

The sample holds one count of this clone. The chain links TRBV6-5 to TRBJ1-5; TRBD1 matches 7 bases. V trimming: 6 bases; J trimming: 2 bases; junction bases outside the gene matches: 4. The CDR3 runs to 14 residues. Germline assignment: CDR1 MNHEY and CDR2 SVGAGI. CDR3 coding DNA: TGTGCCAGCAGCCCCGACAGGGGCAATCAGCCCCAGCATTTT. Residues: CASSPDRGNQPQHF.

The rearrangement joins TRBV7-9 to TRBJ2-4, with TRBD1 identical over 7 bases. The germline V gene encodes CDR1 SEHNR and CDR2 FQNEAQ (reference sequence). CDR3 length: 17 amino acids. J lost 0 bases, V lost 1 base, and 6 bases had no gene match. The CDR3 reads CASSLVGTVLAKNIQYF. The CDR3 bases are TGTGCCAGCAGCTTAGTAGGGACAGTCTTAGCCAAAAACATTCAGTACTTC.

The chain uses TRBV2 and TRBJ2-3; possible D gene TRBD2, 5 bases. CDR1 is SNHLY, CDR2 FYNNEI, per germline. V dropped 7 bases and J dropped 2 bases, with 13 bases sitting between them. The CDR3 loop spans 14 amino acids. The CDR3 here is CASMEVPSTDTQYF. As DNA, the CDR3 is TGTGCCAGCATGGAGGTCCCTTCCACAGATACGCAGTATTTT.

V gene TRBV29-1 combines with J gene TRBJ1-2; possibly TRBD1 for D (6 bases). Germline V CDR1 and CDR2: SQVTM, ANQGSEA. This CDR3 is 12 amino acids long. Trimming pared 7 bases from V and 5 bases from J, leaving 14 bases between. As DNA, the CDR3 is TGCAGCGGTCTGACAGGTGGATATGGCTACACCTTC. It codes for CSGLTGGYGYTF.